This T cell receptor beta chain was captured in a study of shared clonotypes between healthy human individuals. Measured with immunoSEQ multiplex PCR; TCRdb has only the in-frame clones, and not every one. The sample consists of over a million clones, 95% to 97% of them appearing once. The CDR3 covers 13 residues. Germline CDR1 and CDR2: SGHTA and FQGTGA. The germline V and J ends were trimmed by 5 bases and 5 bases, with 9 bases remaining between them. Sequencing input: naive CD4+ T cells sorted from blood. Sample subset: CD45RA+ positively selected. The rearrangement links TRBV7-3 to TRBJ2-2, with TRBD2 as a possible D gene (5 bases). The clonotype originates from a man under 40 in good health. The CDR3 DNA is TGTGCCAGCAGCGACACGGGGACCGGGGAGCTGTTTTTT. Its protein is CASSDTGTGELFF. The variable domain in full, completed from reference TRBV7-3 and TRBJ2-2, reads GAGVSQTPSNKVTEKGKYVELRCDPISGHTALYWYRQSLGQGPEFLIYFQGTGAADDSGLPNDRFFAVRPEGSVSTLKIQRTERGDSAVYLCASSDTGTGELFFGEGSRLTVL.